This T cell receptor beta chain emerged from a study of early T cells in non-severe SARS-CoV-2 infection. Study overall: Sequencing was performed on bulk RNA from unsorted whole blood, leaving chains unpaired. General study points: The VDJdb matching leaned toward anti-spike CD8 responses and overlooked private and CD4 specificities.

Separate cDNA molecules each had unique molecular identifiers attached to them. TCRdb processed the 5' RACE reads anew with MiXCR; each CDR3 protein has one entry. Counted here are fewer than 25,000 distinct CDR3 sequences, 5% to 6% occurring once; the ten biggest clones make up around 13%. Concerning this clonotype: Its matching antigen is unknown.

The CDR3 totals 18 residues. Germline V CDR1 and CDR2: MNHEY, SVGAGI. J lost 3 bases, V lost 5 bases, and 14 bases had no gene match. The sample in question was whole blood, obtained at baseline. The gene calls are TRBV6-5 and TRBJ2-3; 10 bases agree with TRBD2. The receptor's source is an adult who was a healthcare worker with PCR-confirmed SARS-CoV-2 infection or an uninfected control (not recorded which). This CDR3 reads CASSPLLLSGGPTDTQYF. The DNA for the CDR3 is TGTGCCAGCAGTCCCCTCTTACTTAGCGGGGGGCCGACAGATACGCAGTATTTT.